These 5 T cell receptor beta chains originate from one sample sequenced in a study of blood T cell repertoires in COVID-19 (dated by TCRdb to about 2020). The method behind the library was the immunoSEQ multiplex PCR assay. Entries here come from immuneACCESS through TCRdb and include only in-frame sequences with V and J called. Some clones fail to appear in such tables; in the studies checked, an unresolved V gene covers under half of the shortfall, and the cause of the remainder is unknown. The sample contains about 190,000 clones, 70% to 90% of them found a single time. Roughly 2% of the sample is in the top ten clones. Specimen: peripheral blood. These receptors all stem from a man aged 65-85 years with active or convalescent COVID-19.

The table lists this clone with a count of one. The chain carries TRBV24-1 and TRBJ2-2; TRBD2 aligns across 10 bases. Trimming at V came to 3 bases and at J to 7 bases, leaving 7 bases not matched to a gene. This CDR3 region has 16 residues. Germline V gene data show CDR1 as KGHDR and CDR2 as SFDVKD. CDR3 sequence (DNA): TGTGCCACCAGTGATGGGCTAGCGGGAGAGGTCGGGGAGCTGTTTTTT. It yields the protein CATSDGLAGEVGELFF.

The chain joins TRBV3-1 (or the pseudogene TRBV3-2) to TRBJ2-7; TRBD1 agrees at 7 bases. Trimming cost V 5 bases and J 2 bases; bases outside gene matches: 6. CDR1 and CDR2 from the germline V gene are LGHDT and YNNKEL (reference sequence). The CDR3 runs 14 residues. The CDR3 coding sequence is TGTGCCAGCAGCATCCGGGACAGTACCTACGAGCAGTACTTC. This codes for CASSIRDSTYEQYF.

The J gene is TRBJ2-7, the V gene TRBV7-8; D unresolved. CDR1 and CDR2 from the germline V gene are SGHVS and FQNEAQ. The CDR3 has 13 residues. V lost 1 base to trimming and J lost 2 bases, with 6 bases between them. Written as DNA, the CDR3 is TGTGCCAGCAGCTTAGTCAGGACCTACGAGCAGTACTTC. Amino acids: CASSLVRTYEQYF.

J is TRBJ1-6 and V is TRBV27; D might be TRBD1 (6 bases). V was pared by 1 base and J by 7 bases, with 11 bases between. The CDR3 consists of 15 residues. Germline values: CDR1 MNHEY, CDR2 SMNVEV (reference sequence). CDR3: CASSLLQGLNSPLHF. In DNA, the CDR3 is TGTGCCAGCAGTTTATTACAGGGCCTAAATTCACCCCTCCACTTT.

This chain connects TRBV4-3 to TRBJ1-4; 11 nucleotides align to TRBD1. Per germline, CDR1 LGHNA and CDR2 YSLEER. The CDR3 is 19 amino acids. V lost 3 bases, J lost 3 bases, and 12 bases stayed unmatched. CDR3 coding DNA: TGCGCCAGCAGCCAGGAACCCGGGACAGGGGGTAGGGCTAATGAAAAACTGTTTTTT. Translating it yields CASSQEPGTGGRANEKLFF.